This entry features one TCR beta chain sequence. Its antigen remains unidentified. The read gets to within 3 residues of the CDR3 end, and the germline J gene fills in the rest. Every participant had a single incident cervical HPV16 infection, and prevalent HPV16 infections were excluded. Cervical HPV DNA was detected by MY09/MY11 PCR, and genotyping was performed by dot-blot hybridization. Fifteen mL of heparinized blood were centrifuged, and the buffy coat was split into aliquots, frozen at -30 degrees C, and then kept at -80 degrees C. QIAGEN kits were used to extract genomic DNA from the buffy coat specimens. This record belongs to a study of T cells in women clearing cervical HPV infection (dated by TCRdb to the late 2010s). Context from the whole study: The cases were 20 to 25 women with histologically confirmed HPV16-related CIN3 or worse, and 2 of those women had invasive cancers. The 25 or so controls were women who cleared a single incident HPV16 infection within 12 months without developing precancer or cancer. Blood from cases was drawn at the visit where the lesion was first identified, while blood from controls was drawn once the infection was no longer detected. For cases, the median interval between lesion detection and blood sampling was more than 130 days, with an interquartile range of 90 to 200 days. Since only a few of the women had HLA typing available, the possibility that HLA type was acting as a confounder could not be ruled out. An exploratory proof-of-principle case-control study, nested within the Guanacaste HPV Natural History Study in Costa Rica, was conducted to compare TCR repertoires across cervical HPV16 outcomes. Cases and controls were matched on year of sample collection and on age within five years. Cases had a median age of approximately 35 years and controls had a median age of about 41, with no significant differences in baseline characteristics. In the parent cohort, approximately 9,900 women aged 18 or older were enrolled in Guanacaste, Costa Rica, during 1993 to 1994 and then followed for approximately seven years. Five blinded duplicates per group were added as quality controls, giving some 60 samples: about 50 participants and 10 replicates. The full study reports these points: The cross-sectional design could not show whether the associations came before the infection or were a result of it, and neither effector/memory subsets nor HPV-specific T cells were isolated. Random forest classifiers that combined richness and V gene abundances separated cases from controls with an estimated AUC of around 0.83. T-cell numbers per sample were unknown, so richness differences could reflect varying T-cell content rather than repertoire biology. TCR repertoire richness was significantly higher in CIN3+ cases than in controls across sequencing depths, while evenness did not differ. Lower TRBV6-7 relative abundance was observed in cases than in controls (approximately 0.1% versus 0.16%; Bonferroni P = 0.0008).

The trim is 4 bases for V and 3 bases for J, with a gap of 13 bases between the germline ends. Per the germline V gene, MNHEY is the CDR1 and SVGEGT is the CDR2. Its CDR3 holds 15 amino acids, cysteine through phenylalanine. The DNA shown is the part of the CDR3 that was read: 36 bases, in frame from base 1. TCR beta CDR3 regions were amplified by multiplex PCR from an average of roughly 1.3 ug genomic DNA per sample using the immunoSEQ assay. To correct primer bias, the assay used a complete synthetic TCR repertoire to set an amplification baseline. The amplicons were sequenced using the Illumina platform. The paper's processing steps were these. Error correction of the sequences involved clustering with frequency ratios plus a modified nearest-neighbor algorithm, after which the sequences were analyzed in the immunoSEQ Analyzer using IMGT gene definitions. At each rarefaction depth, TCR richness and evenness were averaged over 20 rarefaction repeats, and samples with fewer sequences than the depth were excluded. Relative abundances of V, D and J genes were compared between groups using Wilcoxon rank sum tests, with FDR correction applied. An intraclass correlation of just under 96% for TCR richness and an average of roughly 83% across about 66 gene segments were obtained from the blinded duplicates. This immuneACCESS table, as held by TCRdb, lists in-frame sequences with V and J called but not all clones. Of the missing ones, under half trace to an unresolved V gene in checked studies; the others have no known cause. That table gives V, J and clone size, and the DNA gave D and trimming. The data table for this sample lists some 40,000 clones. Roughly 5.8% of the sample rests with the top ten.

The source material was blood buffy coat. The clonotype comes from a woman between 18 and 70 years old with a cervical HPV16 infection that either progressed to CIN3+ or cleared (not recorded which). The sequence links TRBV6-2 or TRBV6-3 to TRBJ2-1; 6 matching bases give a weak D call of TRBD2. CDR3 region: CASSFSGAGYNEQFF. The sequenced CDR3 bases are TGTGCCAGCAGTTTTAGCGGCGCTGGCTACAATGAG.